This T cell receptor beta chain was profiled in a study of graft-versus-host responses after intestinal transplantation. At the level of the study: Recipients had transplants, and these were multivisceral, liver-intestinal, or isolated intestinal. Anti-thymocyte globulin was used for induction in all recipients, who then took tacrolimus and steroids for roughly three years.

Sequencing used immunoSEQ multiplex PCR; TCRdb keeps in-frame clones, though not all of them. The top ten hold around 2.6% of the sample, which has tens of thousands of clones, around 90% seen once. As concerns this clone: The antigen is unknown.

Study-level points and caveats: Investigators detected GvH clones in recipient marrow, with some emerging earlier in ileum or blood.

The material sequenced was unstimulated CD8+ T cells sorted from spleen or lymph node cells, taken before intestinal transplant. The clonotype originates from a human donor who received an intestinal transplant.

The CDR3 region has the DNA TGTGCCAGCAGCGAGGACAGGGAGGTATCCGAGCAGTACTTC. This codes for CASSEDREVSEQYF. The chain links TRBV7-2 to TRBJ2-7, with 8 bases aligning to TRBD1. The germline V gene encodes CDR1 SGHTA and CDR2 FQGNSA. CDR3 length: 14 amino acids. Trimming took 5 bases from V and 6 from J; bases not matched to a gene: 9.